This is a list of T cell receptor beta chains from one sample in a study of shared clonotypes between healthy human individuals. Only in-frame clones appear in the TCRdb table, and some are missing; sequencing was by immunoSEQ multiplex PCR. The top ten clones hold approximately 0.2% of a sample with over 750,000 clones, 90% to 98% of them seen once. The sequencing input was naive CD8+ T cells sorted from blood. These receptors were taken from a man aged 25 to 40 in good health. The CDR3 runs from the conserved cysteine through the conserved F or W. The D gene is left open where the match is weak. The size of a clone is reported for some rows only, either as once, few or many, or as a class for expanded clones.

CDR3nt: TGTGCCAGCAATGAGCTTAAGTCCTACGAGCAGTACTTC
CDR3aa: CASNELKSYEQYF
abundance: .
d_gene: .
j_gene: TRBJ2-7
v_gene: TRBV2

CDR3nt: TGCAGCGTTGTGAGGGAAGGGGAGACCCAGTACTTC
CDR3aa: CSVVREGETQYF
abundance: .
d_gene: .
j_gene: TRBJ2-5
v_gene: TRBV29-1

CDR3nt: TGTGCCAGCAGTCCACCAGGGAGGGGGGGGAATCAGCCCCAGCATTTT
CDR3aa: CASSPPGRGGNQPQHF
abundance: .
d_gene: .
j_gene: TRBJ1-5
v_gene: TRBV28

CDR3nt: TGTGCCAGCAGCTCCTTCGGACTGGGGCTTGAAGCTTTCTTT
CDR3aa: CASSSFGLGLEAFF
abundance: .
d_gene: .
j_gene: TRBJ1-1
v_gene: TRBV7-9

CDR3nt: TGTGCCAGCAGCCCCCCCTCCGGGACTAGCGGGAGTGCCGGGGAGCTGTTTTTT
CDR3aa: CASSPPSGTSGSAGELFF
abundance: once
d_gene: TRBD2
j_gene: TRBJ2-2
v_gene: TRBV9

CDR3nt: TGTGCCAGCAGCTTAGGGACTAGCGGGAGGCGCACAGATACGCAGTATTTT
CDR3aa: CASSLGTSGRRTDTQYF
abundance: .
d_gene: TRBD2
j_gene: TRBJ2-3
v_gene: TRBV7-6

CDR3nt: TGCAGCGCCGACTATGGCTACACCTTC
CDR3aa: CSADYGYTF
abundance: .
d_gene: .
j_gene: TRBJ1-2
v_gene: TRBV29-1

CDR3nt: TGTGCCAGCAGCCAATTGCTGTCTGATGGCTACACCTTC
CDR3aa: CASSQLLSDGYTF
abundance: .
d_gene: .
j_gene: TRBJ1-2
v_gene: TRBV16

CDR3nt: TGCGCCAGCAGCCAAGAGGAGGATAGCGGGAGAGATGGCCTCGTAATCTACGAGCAGTACTTC
CDR3aa: CASSQEEDSGRDGLVIYEQYF
abundance: .
d_gene: TRBD2
j_gene: TRBJ2-7
v_gene: TRBV4-3

CDR3nt: TGTGCCAGCTCCCAGGGGAAGGTCTACAATGAGCAGTTCTTC
CDR3aa: CASSQGKVYNEQFF
abundance: .
d_gene: .
j_gene: TRBJ2-1
v_gene: TRBV18

CDR3nt: TGCGCCAGCAGTGGAATAGCGGGAACCGAGCAGTACTTC
CDR3aa: CASSGIAGTEQYF
abundance: .
d_gene: TRBD2
j_gene: TRBJ2-7
v_gene: TRBV5-1

CDR3nt: TGTGCCAGCAGCCAAGAAACGGCGTACGAGCAGTACTTC
CDR3aa: CASSQETAYEQYF
abundance: .
d_gene: .
j_gene: TRBJ2-7
v_gene: TRBV14

CDR3nt: TGTGCCAGCAGCTTAACCGTGGCCCCCACAGATACGCAGTATTTT
CDR3aa: CASSLTVAPTDTQYF
abundance: once
d_gene: .
j_gene: TRBJ2-3
v_gene: TRBV7-8

CDR3nt: TGTGCCACCCGACCACCTACATCATCGGATGAGCAGTTCTTC
CDR3aa: CATRPPTSSDEQFF
abundance: .
d_gene: .
j_gene: TRBJ2-1
v_gene: TRBV27

CDR3nt: TGTGCCAGCAGTACCGGGACGACTGAGCAGTTCTTC
CDR3aa: CASSTGTTEQFF
abundance: .
d_gene: .
j_gene: TRBJ2-1
v_gene: TRBV6-5

CDR3nt: TGTGCCAGCAGCGTAGATTCAGGTCTCGGGGAGACCCAGTACTTC
CDR3aa: CASSVDSGLGETQYF
abundance: .
d_gene: .
j_gene: TRBJ2-5
v_gene: TRBV9

CDR3nt: TGCAGCGTTGAAGATTGGACAAAAGCTAACTATGGCTACACCTTC
CDR3aa: CSVEDWTKANYGYTF
abundance: .
d_gene: .
j_gene: TRBJ1-2
v_gene: TRBV29-1

CDR3nt: TGCGCCAGCAGCTTCCGTCTTAGCGGGAGCTCCTACAATGAGCAGTTCTTC
CDR3aa: CASSFRLSGSSYNEQFF
abundance: once
d_gene: TRBD2
j_gene: TRBJ2-1
v_gene: TRBV5-1

CDR3nt: TGTGCCAGCAGTTTTCGATGGGACAGGGGACAACAAGAGACCCAGTACTTC
CDR3aa: CASSFRWDRGQQETQYF
abundance: .
d_gene: TRBD1
j_gene: TRBJ2-5
v_gene: TRBV28

CDR3nt: TGCGCCAGCAGCCAAGTCCAGGGCTATACCTACGAGCAGTACTTC
CDR3aa: CASSQVQGYTYEQYF
abundance: .
d_gene: .
j_gene: TRBJ2-7
v_gene: TRBV4-1

CDR3nt: TGTGCCAGCAGTTTTTTAGCACAGAACACTGAAGCTTTCTTT
CDR3aa: CASSFLAQNTEAFF
abundance: .
d_gene: .
j_gene: TRBJ1-1
v_gene: TRBV27

CDR3nt: TGTGCCAGCAGCCCCACTAGGGGGGAGGGCACAGATACGCAGTATTTT
CDR3aa: CASSPTRGEGTDTQYF
abundance: once
d_gene: .
j_gene: TRBJ2-3
v_gene: TRBV11-2

CDR3nt: TGCGCCAGCAGCCCTCTTGCGGGGGGACCCTACGAGCAGTACTTC
CDR3aa: CASSPLAGGPYEQYF
abundance: .
d_gene: TRBD2
j_gene: TRBJ2-7
v_gene: TRBV4-1

CDR3nt: TGTGCCAGCAGCGGGTTAGGGGGGTTTTTGTCTGGGGCCAACGTCCTGACTTTC
CDR3aa: CASSGLGGFLSGANVLTF
abundance: .
d_gene: .
j_gene: TRBJ2-6
v_gene: TRBV7-9

CDR3nt: TGTGCCAGCAGCTTGGGGCAGGGGGCAAATCAGCCCCAGCATTTT
CDR3aa: CASSLGQGANQPQHF
abundance: .
d_gene: TRBD1
j_gene: TRBJ1-5
v_gene: TRBV7-9

CDR3nt: TGTGCCATCAGACAGGGGGATGGCTACACCTTC
CDR3aa: CAIRQGDGYTF
abundance: .
d_gene: TRBD1
j_gene: TRBJ1-2
v_gene: TRBV10-3

CDR3nt: TGTGCTAGTGGTTTGGGACTAGCGGGAGAATACGAGCAGTACTTC
CDR3aa: CASGLGLAGEYEQYF
abundance: .
d_gene: TRBD2
j_gene: TRBJ2-7
v_gene: TRBV12-5

CDR3nt: TGTGCCAGTAGTACCCTCCCCGGGGGATCCTACGAGCAGTACTTC
CDR3aa: CASSTLPGGSYEQYF
abundance: .
d_gene: .
j_gene: TRBJ2-7
v_gene: TRBV19

CDR3nt: TGTGCCAGTAGTATTTTAGCGGGACGCACAGATACGCAGTATTTT
CDR3aa: CASSILAGRTDTQYF
abundance: .
d_gene: TRBD2
j_gene: TRBJ2-3
v_gene: TRBV19

CDR3nt: TGTGCCACCAGCAGAGATGGTATCAGGTCTTCGGGGCGGGAGGGCCCCTACGAGCAGTACTTC
CDR3aa: CATSRDGIRSSGREGPYEQYF
abundance: once
d_gene: TRBD2
j_gene: TRBJ2-7
v_gene: TRBV15

CDR3nt: TGTGCCAGCAGTTACTCGTCGACTAGCGGGAGCTATGAGCAGTTCTTC
CDR3aa: CASSYSSTSGSYEQFF
abundance: .
d_gene: TRBD2
j_gene: TRBJ2-1
v_gene: TRBV6-5

CDR3nt: TGTGCCAGCTCACCGGAGGACAGGGTTCCCTCCTACAATGAGCAGTTCTTC
CDR3aa: CASSPEDRVPSYNEQFF
abundance: .
d_gene: TRBD1
j_gene: TRBJ2-1
v_gene: TRBV18

CDR3nt: TGCAGCGTTGAAGAAGGTGGAGGGCCTGAAGCTTTCTTT
CDR3aa: CSVEEGGGPEAFF
abundance: .
d_gene: .
j_gene: TRBJ1-1
v_gene: TRBV29-1

CDR3nt: TGCAGCGTTGATAGGGCACTCTACACCGGGGAGCTGTTTTTT
CDR3aa: CSVDRALYTGELFF
abundance: .
d_gene: .
j_gene: TRBJ2-2
v_gene: TRBV29-1

CDR3nt: TGTGCTAGCAGCTTCGGGACAGGGGGCTATGAGCAGTTCTTC
CDR3aa: CASSFGTGGYEQFF
abundance: .
d_gene: TRBD1
j_gene: TRBJ2-1
v_gene: TRBV7-7

CDR3nt: TGTGCCAGCAGCTTAGGACTAGCGGGAGGGCCCGGGGTGGACGAGCAGTACTTC
CDR3aa: CASSLGLAGGPGVDEQYF
abundance: .
d_gene: TRBD2
j_gene: TRBJ2-7
v_gene: TRBV11-2

CDR3nt: TGTGCCATCAGTGGGACTGGACAGGGTAATCAGCCCCAGCATTTT
CDR3aa: CAISGTGQGNQPQHF
abundance: once
d_gene: TRBD1
j_gene: TRBJ1-5
v_gene: TRBV10-3

CDR3nt: TGTGCCAGCAGTTACTGGCAGGGCGGTGAAGCTTTCTTT
CDR3aa: CASSYWQGGEAFF
abundance: few
d_gene: .
j_gene: TRBJ1-1
v_gene: TRBV6-5

CDR3nt: TGTGCCAGCAGCCAGGGAATCAGGGGGGAAGCTTTCTTT
CDR3aa: CASSQGIRGEAFF
abundance: .
d_gene: TRBD1
j_gene: TRBJ1-1
v_gene: TRBV14

CDR3nt: TGTGCCAGCAGCTTAGGCTTTGAGCGTCGAGCGACAATGAGGAAGTTCTTC
CDR3aa: CASSLGFERRATMRKFF
abundance: .
d_gene: .
j_gene: TRBJ2-1
v_gene: TRBV11-3

CDR3nt: TGTGCCAGCAGCTTAGGAAGCTCTGGGGCCAACGTCCTGACTTTC
CDR3aa: CASSLGSSGANVLTF
abundance: .
d_gene: .
j_gene: TRBJ2-6
v_gene: TRBV5-8

CDR3nt: TGTGCCAGCAGCCCGGAGTCCGGGACATGGAATGAGCAGTTCTTC
CDR3aa: CASSPESGTWNEQFF
abundance: .
d_gene: .
j_gene: TRBJ2-1
v_gene: TRBV13

CDR3nt: TGCAGCGTTAATGGCAGGGTGAGCTCCTACAATGAGCAGTTCTTC
CDR3aa: CSVNGRVSSYNEQFF
abundance: .
d_gene: .
j_gene: TRBJ2-1
v_gene: TRBV29-1

CDR3nt: TGTGCCAGCTCACCCCCCGGCGGGACAGACAACCAAGAGACCCAGTACTTC
CDR3aa: CASSPPGGTDNQETQYF
abundance: .
d_gene: .
j_gene: TRBJ2-5
v_gene: TRBV18

CDR3nt: TGTGCCAGCAGCGTAGAAACAGGGTTTACCACCGGGGAGCTGTTTTTT
CDR3aa: CASSVETGFTTGELFF
abundance: .
d_gene: .
j_gene: TRBJ2-2
v_gene: TRBV9

CDR3nt: TGTGCCAGCAGCCCGCGAGACAGGCCCTACGAGCAGTACTTC
CDR3aa: CASSPRDRPYEQYF
abundance: .
d_gene: .
j_gene: TRBJ2-7
v_gene: TRBV11-3

CDR3nt: TGCGCCAGCAGCCCATTAACCCGGACAGGTCCCTACGAGCAGTACTTC
CDR3aa: CASSPLTRTGPYEQYF
abundance: .
d_gene: TRBD1
j_gene: TRBJ2-7
v_gene: TRBV5-1

CDR3nt: TGTGCCAGCAGCCTTAGCCCCGGGACTAGCGGGAGGTTCAATGAGCAGTTCTTC
CDR3aa: CASSLSPGTSGRFNEQFF
abundance: .
d_gene: TRBD2
j_gene: TRBJ2-1
v_gene: TRBV7-2

CDR3nt: TGTGCCAGTAATGGCGGCTACAATGAGCAGTTCTTC
CDR3aa: CASNGGYNEQFF
abundance: .
d_gene: .
j_gene: TRBJ2-1
v_gene: TRBV19

CDR3nt: TGTGCCAGCAGCGTCTCCGGATCTGACACAGATACGCAGTATTTT
CDR3aa: CASSVSGSDTDTQYF
abundance: .
d_gene: .
j_gene: TRBJ2-3
v_gene: TRBV9

CDR3nt: TGTGCCAGCAGCCCAGCGGGAGGTAGTTCCTACGAGCAGTACTTC
CDR3aa: CASSPAGGSSYEQYF
abundance: .
d_gene: TRBD2
j_gene: TRBJ2-7
v_gene: TRBV27

CDR3nt: TGTGCCAGTAGTATGAGGATTAGAAGCAATCAGCCCCAGCATTTT
CDR3aa: CASSMRIRSNQPQHF
abundance: .
d_gene: .
j_gene: TRBJ1-5
v_gene: TRBV19

CDR3nt: TGTGCCAGCAGTTTTAGGGACAGAAACAATGAGCAGTTCTTC
CDR3aa: CASSFRDRNNEQFF
abundance: once
d_gene: TRBD1
j_gene: TRBJ2-1
v_gene: TRBV28

CDR3nt: TGTGCCAGCAGCTTCCGCTCCTACGAGCAGTACTTC
CDR3aa: CASSFRSYEQYF
abundance: .
d_gene: .
j_gene: TRBJ2-7
v_gene: TRBV13

CDR3nt: TGTGCCAGCAGCTTAACAGGGGGCGCAATCCGCTATGGCTACACCTTC
CDR3aa: CASSLTGGAIRYGYTF
abundance: .
d_gene: TRBD1
j_gene: TRBJ1-2
v_gene: TRBV7-9

CDR3nt: TGTGCCAGCAGCTTAAGTTACGAGCTCCGCGATGAGCAGTTCTTC
CDR3aa: CASSLSYELRDEQFF
abundance: .
d_gene: .
j_gene: TRBJ2-1
v_gene: TRBV7-9

CDR3nt: TGTGCCAGCAGTTTCACCGGGACCAGCACTGAAGCTTTCTTT
CDR3aa: CASSFTGTSTEAFF
abundance: .
d_gene: .
j_gene: TRBJ1-1
v_gene: TRBV28

CDR3nt: TGTGCCAGCAGTTCGGGACTAGCGGGACCCACAGATACGCAGTATTTT
CDR3aa: CASSSGLAGPTDTQYF
abundance: .
d_gene: TRBD2
j_gene: TRBJ2-3
v_gene: TRBV28

CDR3nt: TGTGCCAGCAGTGTGAGGCTAGCGGGAATCACAGATACGCAGTATTTT
CDR3aa: CASSVRLAGITDTQYF
abundance: .
d_gene: TRBD2
j_gene: TRBJ2-3
v_gene: TRBV2